This TCR beta chain originates from a study of cytomegalovirus exposure and HLA in healthy donors. Looking at the study overall: HLA-typed donors contributed some 77 million unique TCRs, which were held in an early data release. Broader study findings: A few V segments could not be told apart, such as TRBV6-2 and TRBV6-3, and were left out. Cytomegalovirus-associated TCR beta chains were listed, numbering 150 to 200. With later analysis, a missense DCLRE1C variant became linked to TCR beta V- and J-gene trimming.

In the case of this clone: As yet, its antigen is unknown.

The germline V gene has CDR1 KGHSH and CDR2 LQKENI. This CDR3 is built from 11 residues. Trimming cost V 3 bases and J 7 bases, with 6 bases left between them. The PCR was carried out with 60 Vbeta primers and 13 Jbeta primers. The protocol was immunoSEQ multiplex PCR, while the TCRdb copy is restricted to in-frame clones and leaves out a portion. The repertoire holds roughly 200,000 clones, roughly 80% seen once, with about 1.7% in the top ten. The sequencing sample was made of PBMCs. This receptor was taken from a woman under 30 in good health and CMV-seronegative. The chain couples TRBV18 to TRBJ2-5, with a weak D call TRBD2 (6 bases). CDR3 in amino acids: CASSPEGTQYF. The CDR3 DNA is TGTGCCAGCTCACCGGAGGGGACCCAGTACTTC.